This T cell receptor (beta chain) was identified during a study of blood T cell repertoires in COVID-19 (dated by TCRdb to the early 2020s). At the level of the whole study: The collaborator samples originated in the United States, Italy and Spain and spanned the acute and convalescent phases of COVID-19. The material from the prospective study consisted of cDNA or gDNA derived from T cells, B-cell-depleted T cells, or PBMCs. The dataset comprised deeply sampled blood TCRbeta repertoires from subjects exposed to, actively infected with, or recovered from COVID-19. A freely available public database, intended as a resource for researchers studying the immune response to SARS-CoV-2, is where the repertoires were released. Samples were obtained from the ongoing ImmuneRACE study (first 160 participants) and from over a thousand subjects provided by 6 global collaborators. The sample metadata nearly always contained a de-identified subject ID, COVID-19 status, age in years and sex. Where available, HLA class I and class II types were obtained from metadata supplied by the sample provider rather than from assay-based typing. What the study reported, not specific to this receptor: Clinical and demographic metadata were provided uncurated, with the amount varying by source and participant.

A word on this clone: Its antigen target is currently unknown. Base-call qualities are not available, and no considerably larger clone is one nucleotide away.

Measured from the cysteine to the phenylalanine, the CDR3 is 15 residues long. The DNA shown is the 45-base CDR3, in frame from base 1. V trim: 0 bases; J trim: 7 bases; unmatched bases: 3. CDR1 and CDR2, per the germline V gene (reference sequence), are LNHNV and YYDKDF. TCRbeta CDR3 regions were amplified from genomic DNA by means of the immunoSEQ Assay, a bias-controlled multiplex PCR. The paper's data handling went like this. Nucleated cell counts per sample were estimated from amplification of reference gene primers within the assay. Sequence reads were collapsed and filtered to measure the absolute abundance of every unique TCRbeta CDR3 rearrangement. For each sample, productive Simpson clonality was calculated by taking the square root of Simpson's diversity index across productive rearrangements. The table comes from immuneACCESS by way of TCRdb, which keeps in-frame sequences with V and J called. Part of the clones is missing from these tables; in studies checked, under half for an unresolved V gene and the rest for unknown reasons. V, J and clone size derive from that table, while D and trimming were established from the DNA sequence. The sample table lists 390,000 or so clones, about nine tenths of them with a count of one. Around 1.4% of the sample belongs to the ten largest clones.

The collaborating institutions used their own protocols to collect whole blood in K2EDTA tubes. For TCRbeta analysis, collaborator samples were shipped as frozen whole blood, as isolated PBMCs, or as DNA extracted from either sample type. Sequencing input: peripheral blood. The rearranged segments are TRBV15 and TRBJ2-3; the junction holds 11 bases that match TRBD2. This receptor was obtained from a woman in her 30s with active or convalescent COVID-19. The CDR3 has the sequence CATSRDLAGGNTQYF. The nucleotides read TGTGCCACCAGCAGAGATCTAGCGGGAGGAAATACGCAGTATTTT.